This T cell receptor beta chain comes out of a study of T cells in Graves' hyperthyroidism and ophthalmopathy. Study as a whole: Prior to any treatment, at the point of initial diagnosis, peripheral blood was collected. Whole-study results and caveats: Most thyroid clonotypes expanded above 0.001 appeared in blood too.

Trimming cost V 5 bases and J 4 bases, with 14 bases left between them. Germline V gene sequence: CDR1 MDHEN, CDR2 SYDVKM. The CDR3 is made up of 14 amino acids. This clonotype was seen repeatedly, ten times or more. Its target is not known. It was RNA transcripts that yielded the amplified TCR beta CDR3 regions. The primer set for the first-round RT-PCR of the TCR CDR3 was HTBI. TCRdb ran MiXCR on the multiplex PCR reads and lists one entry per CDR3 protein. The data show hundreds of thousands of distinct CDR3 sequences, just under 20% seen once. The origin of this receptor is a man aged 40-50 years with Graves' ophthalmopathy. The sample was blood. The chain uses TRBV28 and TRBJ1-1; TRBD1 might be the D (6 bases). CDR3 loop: CASSVPGAGTEAFF. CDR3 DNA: TGTGCCAGCAGTGTCCCGGGGGCTGGCACTGAAGCTTTCTTT.